This T cell receptor (beta chain) was recorded in a study of graft-versus-host responses after intestinal transplantation (dated by TCRdb to the early 2020s). About the study as a whole: The transplants that recipients received were multivisceral, liver-intestinal, or isolated intestinal. A peak of at least 4% donor T cells among recipient peripheral blood mononuclear cells was the definition used for donor T cell macrochimerism. After intestinal transplantation, graft-versus-host and host-versus-graft alloreactive T cell clones in the graft, circulation and bone marrow were tracked using bulk TCR-beta CDR3 sequencing. The cohort enrolled about two dozen intestinal transplant recipients including one retransplant, and 3 patients lacking pretransplant specimens were excluded. Anti-thymocyte globulin induction was given to all recipients, followed by maintenance tacrolimus and steroids for about 3 years. Instead of going to the commercial service, samples from a few later patients were sequenced in-house on an Illumina MiSeq and processed with MiXCR. To identify alloreactive clones, pre-transplant mixed lymphocyte reaction products were sequenced and compared with unstimulated pre-transplant donor and recipient T cells. Results and caveats for the whole study, not just this receptor: The relatively low number and heterogeneity of intestinal transplant patients limited the conclusions. Early after transplant, declines in HvG clones were associated with peak levels of circulating GvH clones. In patients with donor T cell macrochimerism, the allografts had high GvH to HvG T cell clonal ratios. GvH clones turned up in recipient bone marrow, with some appearing earlier in ileal mucosa or blood, a pattern consistent with an intestinal mucosal origin.

What this sample's time point label stands for: cells obtained before transplantation from donor or recipient. CD3+CD4+ and CD3+CD8+ populations were FACS-sorted from unstimulated pre-transplant donor and recipient cells taken from spleen or lymph nodes. From the cysteine up to the phenylalanine, the CDR3 has a length of 16 residues. Only the CDR3 portion is preserved as DNA: 48 bases, with reading frame beginning at the first base. In the germline V gene, CDR1 corresponds to MNHEY and CDR2 to SVGAGI. Here V drops 4 bases and J drops 4 bases, and the junction holds 11 bases not matched to any gene. The library was obtained by the immunoSEQ multiplex PCR assay. For most patients, genomic DNA was isolated with the Qiagen DNeasy Blood and Tissue Kit and shipped frozen to Adaptive Biotechnologies for TCR sequencing. Adaptive Biotechnologies carried out high-throughput TCR-beta CDR3 sequencing of genomic DNA for most patients. Per the original workflow: TCR sequencing data for roughly 17 patients were retrieved from Adaptive's ImmunoSEQ software; a few other patients were processed with MiXCR and VDJtools. CD4 versus CD8 sorting errors were corrected by removing sequences found in both subsets at a frequency ratio below 5:1. CDR3 nucleotide sequences shared between donor and recipient were removed because the origin of such sequences could not be assigned. To count as alloreactive, a clone needed at least 2-fold expansion over unstimulated cells and a minimum CFSE-low frequency of 0.002% (template counts) or 0.001% (read counts). A clone was considered mappable if detected in the sequenced pre-transplant spleen, lymph node, or MLR CFSE-low populations of the donor or recipient. Cumulative frequency of alloreactive clones was calculated as a percentage of all sequences weighted by copy number. TCRdb mirrors the immuneACCESS table, restricted to in-frame sequences. Some clones are absent from its copies; in checked studies, under half trace to an unresolved V gene, and the reason for the others is unknown. The V and J calls and clone size come from that table; D and trimming were worked out from the DNA. The sample yields about 85,000 clones; roughly 85% were counted once. Around 0.8% of the sample lies in the top ten.

About this clone: Its antigen remains undetermined. Base quality data are lacking; no much larger clone is found one base away.

The sequence came from a human donor who received an intestinal transplant. The chain was built from TRBV6-5 and TRBJ2-7; 9 nucleotides in the junction match TRBD1. The sample in question was unstimulated CD4+ T cells sorted from spleen or lymph node cells, obtained before intestinal transplant. CDR3 protein: CASSSSPGQGSYEQYF. In nucleotides, the sequence is TGTGCCAGCAGTTCCTCGCCCGGACAGGGGAGTTACGAGCAGTACTTC.